One sample yielded the 9 T cell receptor beta chains listed below, sequenced in a study of CD8 T cells in Susac syndrome. The RNA, roughly 0.5 to 1 ug, was put through reverse transcription using random hexamers. Each CDR3 protein is one row after TCRdb ran MiXCR on the immunoSEQ multiplex PCR reads. The top ten hold over 0.12% of the sample, which has under 200,000 distinct CDR3 sequences, about 94% seen once. The sequenced material came from CD4+ T cells from PBMCs. The receptors were gathered from a human donor in good health.

The V and J genes are TRBV7-3 and TRBJ2-5; D is possibly TRBD1 (5 bases). This CDR3 is 13 amino acids long. The V end was cut by 5 bases, the J end by 0 bases, with 7 bases between. Per the germline V gene, CDR1 is SGHTA and CDR2 is FQGTGA. Here the CDR3 DNA reads TGTGCCAGCAGCCAGGGATACCAAGAGACCCAGTACTTC. Translation: CASSQGYQETQYF.

This chain uses TRBV29-1 with TRBJ2-1; 11 bases fit TRBD2. V lost 3 bases, J lost 8 bases, and 3 bases stayed unmatched. CDR1 is SQVTM, CDR2 ANQGSEA, per germline. CDR3 length equals 13 residues. CDR3 protein: CSVDSGGAYEQFF. The CDR3, as DNA: TGCAGCGTTGATAGCGGGGGGGCCTATGAGCAGTTCTTC.

V is TRBV7-2 and J is TRBJ2-1; TRBD1 is a possible D gene (5 bases). The V end lost 5 bases, the J end lost 4 bases, and 9 bases lay between the germline ends. This CDR3 has 13 amino acids. The germline V gene has CDR1 SGHTA and CDR2 FQGNSA. The CDR3 region is CASSMDTYNEQFF. The DNA of the CDR3 is TGTGCCAGCAGCATGGACACTTACAATGAGCAGTTCTTC. Drawing the rest from reference TRBV7-2 and TRBJ2-1, the complete variable domain is GAGVSQSPSNKVTEKGKDVELRCDPISGHTALYWYRQSLGQGLEFLIYFQGNSAPDKSGLPSDRFSAERTGGSVSTLTIQRTQQEDSAVYLCASSMDTYNEQFFGPGTRLTVL.

This chain links TRBV7-2 with TRBJ2-7; the D is unclear. CDR3 length: 13 amino acids. V was pared by 2 bases and J by 5 bases, with 10 bases between. The germline CDR1 and CDR2 sequences are SGHTA and FQGNSA. The CDR3 bases are TGTGCCAGCAGCTTATGGTGGAGCGACGAGCAGTACTTC. Protein: CASSLWWSDEQYF.

The V call is TRBV18, the J call TRBJ1-4; D possibly corresponds to TRBD1 (5 bases). Germline V CDR1 and CDR2: KGHSH, LQKENI. This CDR3 spans 13 amino acids. V lost 4 bases and J 11 bases, leaving 14 bases between the germline ends. The CDR3, as DNA: TGTGCCAGCTCACAGACAGCGCCGGGGAAACTGTTTTTT. The encoded protein is CASSQTAPGKLFF.

The V and J genes are TRBV29-1 and TRBJ2-3; a possible D gene is TRBD2 (5 bases). Trimming removed 5 bases from V and 2 bases from J, with 14 bases in between. Germline CDR1 reads SQVTM; CDR2 reads ANQGSEA. The CDR3 sequence is 14 residues long. In DNA form, the CDR3 reads TGCAGCGTTTCCGGACTGGTTCCCACAGATACGCAGTATTTT. The encoded protein is CSVSGLVPTDTQYF.

This chain joins TRBV12-3 or TRBV12-4 and TRBJ1-1, with D uncertain. CDR3 size: 12 residues. Trimming pared 3 bases from V and 7 bases from J, leaving 9 bases between. CDR3 amino acids: CASSFRGNEAFF. In nucleotides, the CDR3 is TGTGCCAGCAGTTTTAGAGGGAATGAAGCTTTCTTT.

The chain joins TRBV20-1 to TRBJ2-5; TRBD2 matches at 9 bases. The CDR3 contains 16 residues. Germline lookup yields CDR1 DFQATT and CDR2 SNEGSKA (reference sequence). Trimming took 1 base from V and 3 from J; bases not matched to a gene: 9. The CDR3 DNA reads TGCAGTGCTAGAGGCCGAAGCGGGGGGAAGGAAGAGACCCAGTACTTC. Amino acid sequence: CSARGRSGGKEETQYF.

The CDR3 bases are TGTGCCAGCAGCCAAGAGGCGGATAATTCACCCCTCCACTTT. Translation: CASSQEADNSPLHF. The V call is TRBV14, the J call TRBJ1-6; no reliable D call. This CDR3 is built from 14 residues. CDR1 and CDR2 from the germline V gene are SGHDN and FVKESK. Trimming left V 0 bases short and J 5 bases short, with 5 bases between.